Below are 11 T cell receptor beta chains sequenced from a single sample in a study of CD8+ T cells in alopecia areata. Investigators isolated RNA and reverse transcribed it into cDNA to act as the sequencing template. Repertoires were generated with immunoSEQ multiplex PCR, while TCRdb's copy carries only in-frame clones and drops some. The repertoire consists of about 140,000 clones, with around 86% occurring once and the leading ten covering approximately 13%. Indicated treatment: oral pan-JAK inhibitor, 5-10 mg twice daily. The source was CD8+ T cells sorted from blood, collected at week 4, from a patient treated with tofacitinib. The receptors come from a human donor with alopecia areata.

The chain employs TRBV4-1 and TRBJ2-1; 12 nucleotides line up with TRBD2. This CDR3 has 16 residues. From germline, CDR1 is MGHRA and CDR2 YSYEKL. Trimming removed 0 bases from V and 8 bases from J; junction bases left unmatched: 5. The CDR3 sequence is CASSQEASGRAYEQFF. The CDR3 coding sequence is TGCGCCAGCAGCCAAGAGGCTAGCGGGAGGGCGTATGAGCAGTTCTTC.

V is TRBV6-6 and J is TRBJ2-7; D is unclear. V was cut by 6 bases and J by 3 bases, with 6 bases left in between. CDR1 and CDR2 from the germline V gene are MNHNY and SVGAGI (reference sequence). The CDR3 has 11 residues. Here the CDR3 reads CASSLNYEQYF. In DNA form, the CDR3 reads TGTGCCAGCAGCCTCAACTACGAGCAGTACTTC.

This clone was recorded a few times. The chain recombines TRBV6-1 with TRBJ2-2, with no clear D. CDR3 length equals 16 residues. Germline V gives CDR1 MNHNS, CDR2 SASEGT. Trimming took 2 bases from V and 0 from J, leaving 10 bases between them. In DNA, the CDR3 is TGTGCCAGCAGTGAACCGACGCCCGCGAACACCGGGGAGCTGTTTTTT. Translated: CASSEPTPANTGELFF.

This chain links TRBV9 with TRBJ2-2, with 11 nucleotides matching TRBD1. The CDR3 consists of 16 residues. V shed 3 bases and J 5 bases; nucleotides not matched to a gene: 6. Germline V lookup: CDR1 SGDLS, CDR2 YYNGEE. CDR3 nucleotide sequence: TGTGCCAGCAGCGGGTGGACAGGGGGCAGTACCGGGGAGCTGTTTTTT. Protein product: CASSGWTGGSTGELFF. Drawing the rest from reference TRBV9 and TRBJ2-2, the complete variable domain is DSGVTQTPKHLITATGQRVTLRCSPRSGDLSVYWYQQSLDQGLQFLIQYYNGEERAKGNILERFSAQQFPDLHSELNLSSLELGDSALYFCASSGWTGGSTGELFFGEGSRLTVL.

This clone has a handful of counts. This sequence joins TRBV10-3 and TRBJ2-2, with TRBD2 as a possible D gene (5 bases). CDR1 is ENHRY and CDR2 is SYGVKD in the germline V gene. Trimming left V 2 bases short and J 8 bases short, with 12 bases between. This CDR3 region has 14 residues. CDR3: CAISEPGGVGELFF. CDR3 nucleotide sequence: TGTGCCATCAGTGAGCCAGGAGGCGTGGGGGAGCTGTTTTTT.

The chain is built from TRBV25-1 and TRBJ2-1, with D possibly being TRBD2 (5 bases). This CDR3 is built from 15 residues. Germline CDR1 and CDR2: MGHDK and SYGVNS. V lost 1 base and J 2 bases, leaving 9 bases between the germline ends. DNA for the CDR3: TGTGCCAGCAGTGAATTTGACGGGACCTACAATGAGCAGTTCTTC. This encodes CASSEFDGTYNEQFF.

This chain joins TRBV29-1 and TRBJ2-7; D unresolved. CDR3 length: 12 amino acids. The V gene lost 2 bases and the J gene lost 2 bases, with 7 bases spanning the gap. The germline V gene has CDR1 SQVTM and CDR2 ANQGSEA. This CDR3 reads CSVETAAYEQYF. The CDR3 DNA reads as TGCAGCGTTGAAACGGCCGCCTACGAGCAGTACTTC.

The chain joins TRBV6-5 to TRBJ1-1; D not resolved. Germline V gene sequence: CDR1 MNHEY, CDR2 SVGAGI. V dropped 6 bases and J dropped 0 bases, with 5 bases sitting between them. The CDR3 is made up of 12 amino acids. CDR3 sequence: CASRALNTEAFF. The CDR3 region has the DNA TGTGCCAGCAGGGCCTTGAACACTGAAGCTTTCTTT.

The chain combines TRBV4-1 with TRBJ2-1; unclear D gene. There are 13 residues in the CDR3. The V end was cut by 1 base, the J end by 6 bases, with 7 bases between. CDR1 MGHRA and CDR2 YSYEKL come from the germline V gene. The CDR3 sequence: CASSQAYPNEQFF. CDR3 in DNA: TGCGCCAGCAGCCAAGCCTACCCCAATGAGCAGTTCTTC.

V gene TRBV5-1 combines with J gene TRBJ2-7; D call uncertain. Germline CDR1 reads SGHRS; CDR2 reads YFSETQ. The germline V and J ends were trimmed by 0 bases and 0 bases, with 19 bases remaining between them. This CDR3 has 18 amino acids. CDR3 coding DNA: TGCGCCAGCAGCTTGGAAATGCAGGCTGTCATCGCCTCCTACGAGCAGTACTTC. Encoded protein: CASSLEMQAVIASYEQYF.

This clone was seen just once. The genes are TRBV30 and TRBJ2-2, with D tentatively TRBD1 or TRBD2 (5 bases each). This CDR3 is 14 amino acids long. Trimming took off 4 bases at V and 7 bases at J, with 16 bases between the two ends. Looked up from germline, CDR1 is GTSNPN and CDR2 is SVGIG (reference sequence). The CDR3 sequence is CAWTGDGIRGELFF. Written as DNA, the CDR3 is TGTGCCTGGACTGGGGACGGTATACGCGGGGAGCTGTTTTTT. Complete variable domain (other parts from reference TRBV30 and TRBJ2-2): SQTIHQWPATLVQPVGSPLSLECTVEGTSNPNLYWYRQAAGRGLQLLFYSVGIGQISSEVPQNLSASRPQDRQFILSSKKLLLSDSGFYLCAWTGDGIRGELFFGEGSRLTVL.